The rows below give T cell receptor beta chains drawn from one sample of a study of blood T cell repertoires in COVID-19. This table comes from immunoSEQ multiplex PCR, and its TCRdb copy is limited to in-frame clones, with some not included. The data show around 220,000 clones, around 84% seen once. The sequenced material came from peripheral blood. The receptors stem from a man aged 25 to 45 with active or convalescent COVID-19. CDR3s include the opening cysteine and the closing phenylalanine or tryptophan. A D gene is named only where the DNA matches it firmly. Clone size is shown for a subset of rows, as once, few, many or a class of expanded clone.

J gene	V gene	clone size	D gene	CDR3 length	CDR3 DNA	CDR3 protein
TRBJ1-2	TRBV3-1/TRBV3-2	-	TRBD1	12	TGTGCCAGCAGTTTAGGACAGGGAGGCTACACCTTC	CASSLGQGGYTF
TRBJ2-3	TRBV7-2	-	-	14	TGTGCCAGCAGCCCGAGGGGGTCGGTAGATACGCAGTATTTT	CASSPRGSVDTQYF
TRBJ2-1	TRBV2	-	TRBD2	12	TGTGCCAGCAGCGCGCGGACTAGCGGGAAGTTCTTC	CASSARTSGKFF
TRBJ2-7	TRBV27	-	-	14	TGTGCCAGCAGTTTCCGGACATCGTCCTACGAGCAGTACTTC	CASSFRTSSYEQYF
TRBJ2-3	TRBV3-1/TRBV3-2	-	-	13	TGTGCCAGCAGCCAACCCTCCACAGATACGCAGTATTTT	CASSQPSTDTQYF
TRBJ2-7	TRBV28	-	-	16	TGTGCCAGCAGTTCTGAACCGGGACATGGGGCCTACGAGCAGTACTTC	CASSSEPGHGAYEQYF
TRBJ2-7	TRBV4-1	-	-	15	TGCGCCAGCAGCCAAGTAGGCCAGGCTGGATACGAGCAGTACTTC	CASSQVGQAGYEQYF
TRBJ2-5	TRBV3-1/TRBV3-2	few	-	14	TGTGCCAGCAGCCAAGGGACTCCATCTAGAACCCAGTACTTC	CASSQGTPSRTQYF
TRBJ2-4	TRBV28	-	TRBD1	15	TGTGCCAGCAGTTTAGAGGGGGCGGCCAAAAACATTCAGTACTTC	CASSLEGAAKNIQYF
TRBJ1-5	TRBV4-2	-	-	13	TGTGCCAGCAGCCGACAGACAGGCGAGCCCCAGCATTTT	CASSRQTGEPQHF
TRBJ1-1	TRBV4-2	-	TRBD1	18	TGTGCCAGCAGCCAAGCCGCCGGACAGGGGGCGAGGGTGACTGAAGCTTTCTTT	CASSQAAGQGARVTEAFF
TRBJ1-5	TRBV6-5	-	-	14	TGTGCCAGCAGCAACATCCATAGCAATCAGCCCCAGCATTTT	CASSNIHSNQPQHF
TRBJ1-2	TRBV11-2	-	-	12	TGTGCCAGCAGCTTACAGGATTATGGCTACACCTTC	CASSLQDYGYTF
TRBJ2-1	TRBV6-5	-	-	14	TGTGCCAGCCATCGGGACTTAACCTACAATGAGCAGTTCTTC	CASHRDLTYNEQFF
TRBJ2-3	TRBV4-3	few	TRBD1	19	TGCGCCAGCAGCCAGGAACTTAGAGGGACAGGGGGTACCACGGCTACGCAGTATTTT	CASSQELRGTGGTTATQYF
TRBJ2-3	TRBV5-1	-	-	15	TGCGCCAGCAGCCGGGACCCTGGGGGCCCAGATACGCAGTATTTT	CASSRDPGGPDTQYF
TRBJ1-2	TRBV28	-	-	13	TGTGCCAGCATGGGGGCGAGGACCTATGGCTACACCTTC	CASMGARTYGYTF
TRBJ1-2	TRBV28	-	-	16	TGTGCCAGCAGTTCGCAGACGACAGACCTCCACTATGGCTACACCTTC	CASSSQTTDLHYGYTF
TRBJ2-3	TRBV28	-	TRBD2	18	TGTGCCAGCAGTTTGGCTGGCCTAGCGGGAGGGCAGCCAGATACGCAGTATTTT	CASSLAGLAGGQPDTQYF
TRBJ1-6	TRBV6-5	-	-	16	TGTGCCAGCAGTTGGAACCGGGCAGGGCCGCGGTCACCCCTCCACTTT	CASSWNRAGPRSPLHF
TRBJ1-2	TRBV24-1	-	-	15	TGTGCCACCAGTGATTCTGACAGGTCGCTCGGGGGCTACACCTTC	CATSDSDRSLGGYTF
TRBJ1-2	TRBV29-1	-	TRBD1	18	TGCAGCGTTTCAATCGGACAGGGCGGCTCCCGAAGTGGGTATGGCTACACCTTC	CSVSIGQGGSRSGYGYTF
TRBJ2-7	TRBV9	few	-	14	TGTGCCAGCAGCTCCACCCCCGGGGCCTACGAGCAGTACTTC	CASSSTPGAYEQYF
TRBJ1-2	TRBV5-6	-	-	14	TGTGCCAGCAGCTTTAGTGGGAGTAACTATGGCTACACCTTC	CASSFSGSNYGYTF
TRBJ1-2	TRBV30	-	-	13	TGTGCCTCTTCCATTGGACAGCTCTATGGCTACACCTTC	CASSIGQLYGYTF
TRBJ2-7	TRBV5-1	-	TRBD2	15	TGCGCCAGCAGCGTCACTAGCGGGGGGGCCTACGAGCAGTACTTC	CASSVTSGGAYEQYF
TRBJ1-5	TRBV2	few	-	13	TGTGCCAGCAGGGGCCAGAGCAATCAGCCCCAGCATTTT	CASRGQSNQPQHF
TRBJ2-2	TRBV13	-	TRBD1	16	TGTGCCAGCAGCTCCCGGGACAGATGGGACACCGGGGAGCTGTTTTTT	CASSSRDRWDTGELFF
TRBJ1-2	TRBV5-4	few	TRBD1	16	TGTGCCAGCAGCTTGCGATCGGGACAGGAGGGGAGAGGCTACACCTTC	CASSLRSGQEGRGYTF
TRBJ2-3	TRBV6-5	-	-	16	TGTGCCAGCAGTTACTTTCCGGAGGGCGAGAGTGATACGCAGTATTTT	CASSYFPEGESDTQYF
TRBJ1-4	TRBV4-3	once	-	14	TGCGCCAGCAGCCAAGGCAGGGGTGATGAAAAACTGTTTTTT	CASSQGRGDEKLFF
TRBJ2-5	TRBV18	-	-	13	TGTGCCAGCTCACCGGGCAGCCAAGAGACCCAGTACTTC	CASSPGSQETQYF
TRBJ2-1	TRBV6-5	-	TRBD2	13	TGTGCCAGCCGGACTAGCGGAAACAATGAGCAGTTCTTC	CASRTSGNNEQFF
TRBJ2-1	TRBV23-1	-	-	13	TGCGCCAGCAGTCGGCTAGTTAACAATGAGCAGTTCTTC	CASSRLVNNEQFF
TRBJ1-3	TRBV13	once	-	14	TGTGCCAGCAGTTATACCGACAGGGGAAACACCATATATTTT	CASSYTDRGNTIYF
TRBJ1-6	TRBV6-1	few	-	18	TGTGCCAGCAGTGAAGCGCTTCTTGGGGCAGCTTATAATTCACCCCTCCACTTT	CASSEALLGAAYNSPLHF
TRBJ2-3	TRBV6-6	-	TRBD2	17	TGTGCCAGCAGTCCCCGACCTAGCGGGGGGATCACAGATACGCAGTATTTT	CASSPRPSGGITDTQYF
TRBJ1-1	TRBV4-3	-	TRBD1	15	TGCGCCAGCAGCCAGAGACAGGGGGTCGGCCCTGAAGCTTTCTTT	CASSQRQGVGPEAFF
TRBJ2-3	TRBV5-1	-	TRBD1	16	TGCGCCAGCAGCAGCGGGACAGGGGGAGGCACAGATACGCAGTATTTT	CASSSGTGGGTDTQYF
TRBJ2-5	TRBV9	-	-	14	TGTGCCAGCAGCGTATCGGCGGGACAAGAGACCCAGTACTTC	CASSVSAGQETQYF
TRBJ2-3	TRBV18	-	-	14	TGTGCCAGCTCACCCTCAGGAGGAGAAGATACGCAGTATTTT	CASSPSGGEDTQYF
TRBJ1-3	TRBV6-6	-	TRBD1	14	TGTGCCAGCAGCCGACAGGGCGCTGGAAACACCATATATTTT	CASSRQGAGNTIYF
TRBJ2-1	TRBV28	once	TRBD2	15	TGTGCCAGCAGTTTTTTCGCTAGCGGGGGAAATGAGCAGTTCTTC	CASSFFASGGNEQFF
TRBJ1-2	TRBV12-3/TRBV12-4	-	-	12	TGTGCCAGCAGCTCTACAGACTATGGCTACACCTTC	CASSSTDYGYTF
TRBJ1-4	TRBV6-5	-	-	14	TGTGCCAGCCGAAAGGGAGGGAGTGATGAAAAACTGTTTTTT	CASRKGGSDEKLFF
TRBJ2-6	TRBV19	-	-	16	TGTGCCAGTAGTATCTGGGCCCTATCTGGGGCCAACGTCCTGACTTTC	CASSIWALSGANVLTF
TRBJ1-6	TRBV5-1	-	-	16	TGCGCCAGCAGCTTGCGACAGCCTGGGTATAATTCACCCCTCCACTTT	CASSLRQPGYNSPLHF
TRBJ1-1	TRBV3-1/TRBV3-2	-	-	15	TGTGCCAGCAGCCAAGCGTGGCGGGGGCAGGCTGAAGCTTTCTTT	CASSQAWRGQAEAFF
TRBJ1-5	TRBV28	-	-	14	TGTGCCAGCAGTAGCCGGGACACCGGTTGGGCCCAGCATTTT	CASSSRDTGWAQHF
TRBJ1-5	TRBV7-2	-	-	16	TGTGCCAGCAGCCTATGGGGGGGAGGTAGCAATCAGCCCCAGCATTTT	CASSLWGGGSNQPQHF
TRBJ2-5	TRBV9	-	-	14	TGTGCCAGCAGCGTAAAAGTAGGGAGGGAGACCCAGTACTTC	CASSVKVGRETQYF
TRBJ2-2	TRBV5-1	-	TRBD2	15	TGCGCCAGCAGCTTAGGGGAGGGGAGCACCGGGGAGCTGTTTTTT	CASSLGEGSTGELFF
TRBJ1-4	TRBV6-4	-	-	15	TGTGCCAGCAGCGGCCGGGGGTTCCATAATGAAAAACTGTTTTTT	CASSGRGFHNEKLFF
TRBJ1-1	TRBV15	once	-	13	TGTGCCACCAGCCTACAGGATTACACTGAAGCTTTCTTT	CATSLQDYTEAFF